One and the same sample provided the 2 T cell receptor beta chains below, sequenced in a study of early T cells in non-severe SARS-CoV-2 infection. A single record per CDR3 protein comes from TCRdb applying MiXCR to the 5' RACE reads. The sample has about 59,000 distinct CDR3 sequences; approximately 13% are singletons. Here the sequenced sample was whole blood, taken at baseline. These receptors originate from an adult who was a healthcare worker with PCR-confirmed SARS-CoV-2 infection or an uninfected control (not recorded which).

The chain couples TRBV7-3 to TRBJ2-1; 8 bases align to TRBD2. V gave up 4 bases and J gave up 4 bases; unmatched junction bases: 6. CDR3 length: 15 residues. Germline V gene sequence: CDR1 SGHTA, CDR2 FQGTGA. The CDR3 reads CASSWMVAGYNEQFF. CDR3 DNA: TGTGCCAGCAGCTGGATGGTAGCGGGGTACAATGAGCAGTTCTTC.

This clonotype showed up just a few times. This chain uses TRBV20-1 with TRBJ2-1; 9 bases line up with TRBD2. This CDR3 contains 16 residues. The junction had 11 bases not matched to a gene; V was cut back by 3 bases and J by 5 bases. Germline CDR1 reads DFQATT; CDR2 reads SNEGSKA (reference sequence). CDR3 coding DNA: TGCAGTGCTAGCAAGCGGGGGGTTACGAATGACAATGAGCAGTTCTTC. Translation: CSASKRGVTNDNEQFF.